This T cell receptor beta chain derives from a study of OX40 agonist ivuxolimab in advanced cancers. This clone was recorded a few times. This table comes from immunoSEQ multiplex PCR, and its TCRdb copy is limited to in-frame clones, with some not included. The sample yields around 60,000 clones, approximately 78% seen once. Sequenced here: CD4+ or CD8+ T cells sorted from blood, sampled in a trial of the OX40 agonist ivuxolimab. The sequence came from an adult with an advanced solid tumor such as melanoma, head and neck, liver or kidney cancer.

CDR3 bases: TGTGCCAGCAGCTCAGGAGGTAGCTCCTACAATGAGCAGTTCTTC. It yields the protein CASSSGGSSYNEQFF. The rearrangement links TRBV9 to TRBJ2-1, with a tentative D call TRBD2 (5 bases). CDR1 and CDR2 from the germline V gene are SGDLS and YYNGEE. The V and J ends lost 4 bases and 0 bases respectively, with 11 bases between them. The CDR3 sequence is 15 residues long. The full variable domain, its missing parts supplied by reference TRBV9 and TRBJ2-1, is DSGVTQTPKHLITATGQRVTLRCSPRSGDLSVYWYQQSLDQGLQFLIQYYNGEERAKGNILERFSAQQFPDLHSELNLSSLELGDSALYFCASSSGGSSYNEQFFGPGTRLTVL.